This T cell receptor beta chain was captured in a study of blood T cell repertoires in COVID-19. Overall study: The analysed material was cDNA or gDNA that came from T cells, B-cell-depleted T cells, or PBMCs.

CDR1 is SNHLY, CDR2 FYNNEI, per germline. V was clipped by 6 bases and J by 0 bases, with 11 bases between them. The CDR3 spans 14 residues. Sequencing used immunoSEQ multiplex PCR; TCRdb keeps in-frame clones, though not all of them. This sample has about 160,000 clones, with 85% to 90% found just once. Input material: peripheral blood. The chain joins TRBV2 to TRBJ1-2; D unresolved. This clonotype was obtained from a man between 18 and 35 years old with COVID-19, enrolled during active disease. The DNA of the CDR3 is TGTGCCAGCAGGGAGGACGGAACTAACTATGGCTACACCTTC. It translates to CASREDGTNYGYTF.